This T cell receptor (beta chain) was profiled in a study of blood T cells in healthy people across ages. Primed by a sample-barcoded 5' primer and a J-beta primer mix, a second PCR proceeded for about 6 to 11 cycles. TCRdb re-called the 5' RACE reads through MiXCR, storing one row per CDR3 protein. Found here are about 640,000 distinct CDR3 sequences, over 40% of them singletons; the top ten hold about 30%. The germline gives CDR1 SGHTA, CDR2 FQGNSA. The germline V and J ends were trimmed by 2 bases and 7 bases, with 10 bases remaining between them. This CDR3 is 13 amino acids long. This sequence originates from a man aged 80 or over in good health. This chain uses TRBV7-2 with TRBJ2-3; no reliable D call. Sequenced material: blood. DNA for the CDR3: TGTGCCAGCAGCTTAAAGGGTTCGTATACGCAGTATTTT. It is translated as CASSLKGSYTQYF.